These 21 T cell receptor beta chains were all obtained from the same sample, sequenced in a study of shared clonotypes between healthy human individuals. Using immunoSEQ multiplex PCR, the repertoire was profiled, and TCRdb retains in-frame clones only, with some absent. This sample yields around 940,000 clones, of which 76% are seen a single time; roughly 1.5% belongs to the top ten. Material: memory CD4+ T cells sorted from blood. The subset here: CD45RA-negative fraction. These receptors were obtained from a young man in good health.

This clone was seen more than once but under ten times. Written as DNA, the CDR3 is TGTGCCAGCAGCTCTGGGACAAGGGGGAACACTGAAGCTTTCTTT. Amino acids: CASSSGTRGNTEAFF. The V call is TRBV7-9, the J call TRBJ1-1, with D perhaps TRBD1 (6 bases). The CDR3 spans 15 residues. From germline, CDR1 is SEHNR and CDR2 FQNEAQ (reference sequence). The V end lost 4 bases, the J end lost 1 base, and 13 bases lay between the germline ends.

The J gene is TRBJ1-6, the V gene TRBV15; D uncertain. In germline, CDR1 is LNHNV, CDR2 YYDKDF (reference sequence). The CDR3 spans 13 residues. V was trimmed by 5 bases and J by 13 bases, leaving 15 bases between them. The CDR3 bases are TGTGCCACCAGCGGGTATACCGGGAAGCCCCTCCACTTT. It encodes CATSGYTGKPLHF.

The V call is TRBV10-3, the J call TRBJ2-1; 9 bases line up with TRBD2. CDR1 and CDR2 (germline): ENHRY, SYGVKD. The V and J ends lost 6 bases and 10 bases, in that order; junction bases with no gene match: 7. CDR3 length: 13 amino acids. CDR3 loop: CAISPGTSPEQFF. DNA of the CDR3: TGTGCCATCAGCCCCGGGACTAGCCCCGAGCAGTTCTTC.

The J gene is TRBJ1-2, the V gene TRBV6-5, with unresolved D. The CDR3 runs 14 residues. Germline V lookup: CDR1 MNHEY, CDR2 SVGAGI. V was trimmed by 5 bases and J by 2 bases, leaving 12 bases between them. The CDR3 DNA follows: TGTGCCAGCAGTGACACCGGGAGGAACTATGGCTACACCTTC. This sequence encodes CASSDTGRNYGYTF.

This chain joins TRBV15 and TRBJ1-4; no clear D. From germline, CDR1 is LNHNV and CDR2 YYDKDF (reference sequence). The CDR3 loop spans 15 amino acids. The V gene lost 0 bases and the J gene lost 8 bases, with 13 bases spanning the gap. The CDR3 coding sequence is TGTGCCACCAGCAGAGATAATGGCCCGGGAGAAAAACTGTTTTTT. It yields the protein CATSRDNGPGEKLFF. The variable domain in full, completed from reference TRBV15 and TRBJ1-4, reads DAMVIQNPRYQVTQFGKPVTLSCSQTLNHNVMYWYQQKSSQAPKLLFHYYDKDFNNEADTPDNFQSRRPNTSFCFLDIRSPGLGDTAMYLCATSRDNGPGEKLFFGSGTQLSVL.

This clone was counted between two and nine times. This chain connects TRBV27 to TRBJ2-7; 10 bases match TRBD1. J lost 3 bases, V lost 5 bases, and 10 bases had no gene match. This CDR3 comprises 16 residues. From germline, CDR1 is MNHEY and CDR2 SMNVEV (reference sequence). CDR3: CASSPRQGASGYEQYF. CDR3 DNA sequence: TGTGCCAGCAGTCCCCGACAGGGGGCGTCGGGCTACGAGCAGTACTTC.

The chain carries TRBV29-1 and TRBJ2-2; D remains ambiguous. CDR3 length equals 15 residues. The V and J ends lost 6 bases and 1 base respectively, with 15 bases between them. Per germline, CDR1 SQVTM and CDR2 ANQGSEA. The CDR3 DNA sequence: TGCAGCGTAGGCGTGGTCGTGGGGAACACCGGGGAGCTGTTTTTT. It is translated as CSVGVVVGNTGELFF.

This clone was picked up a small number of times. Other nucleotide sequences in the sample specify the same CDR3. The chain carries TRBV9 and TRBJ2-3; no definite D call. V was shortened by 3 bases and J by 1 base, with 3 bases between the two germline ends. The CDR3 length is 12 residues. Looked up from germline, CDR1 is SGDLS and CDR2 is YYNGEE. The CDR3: CASSAGTDTQYF. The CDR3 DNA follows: TGTGCCAGCAGCGCCGGCACAGATACGCAGTATTTT.

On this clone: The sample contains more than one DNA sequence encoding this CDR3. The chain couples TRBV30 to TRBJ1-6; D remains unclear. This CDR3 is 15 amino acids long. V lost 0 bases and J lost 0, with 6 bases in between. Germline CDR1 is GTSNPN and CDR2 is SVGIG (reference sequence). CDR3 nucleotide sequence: TGTGCCTGGAGTGTTGGGAGCTCCTATAATTCACCCCTCCACTTT. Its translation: CAWSVGSSYNSPLHF.

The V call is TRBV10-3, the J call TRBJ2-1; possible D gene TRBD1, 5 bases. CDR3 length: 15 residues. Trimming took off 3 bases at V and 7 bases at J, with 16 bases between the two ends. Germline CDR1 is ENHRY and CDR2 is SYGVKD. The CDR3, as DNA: TGTGCCATCAGTGAAAGTGGCCAGCAGGGAAATGAGCAGTTCTTC. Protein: CAISESGQQGNEQFF.

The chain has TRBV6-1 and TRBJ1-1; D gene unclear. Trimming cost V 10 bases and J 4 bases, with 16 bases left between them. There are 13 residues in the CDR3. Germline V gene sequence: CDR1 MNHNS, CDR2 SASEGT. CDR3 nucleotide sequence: TGTGCCACCAATGGACGGCAGGTCACTGAAGCTTTCTTT. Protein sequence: CATNGRQVTEAFF.

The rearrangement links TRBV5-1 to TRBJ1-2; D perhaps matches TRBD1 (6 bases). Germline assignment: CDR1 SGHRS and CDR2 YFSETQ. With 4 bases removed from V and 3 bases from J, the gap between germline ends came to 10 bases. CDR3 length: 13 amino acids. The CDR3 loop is CASSASGDYGYTF. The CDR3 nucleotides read TGCGCCAGCAGCGCCTCAGGGGACTATGGCTACACCTTC. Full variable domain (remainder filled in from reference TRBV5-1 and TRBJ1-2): KAGVTQTPRYLIKTRGQQVTLSCSPISGHRSVSWYQQTPGQGLQFLFEYFSETQRNKGNFPGRFSGRQFSNSRSEMNVSTLELGDSALYLCASSASGDYGYTFGSGTRLTVV.

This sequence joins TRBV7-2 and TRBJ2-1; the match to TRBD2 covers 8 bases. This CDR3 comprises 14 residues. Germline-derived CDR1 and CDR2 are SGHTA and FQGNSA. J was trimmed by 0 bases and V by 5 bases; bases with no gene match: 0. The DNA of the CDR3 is TGTGCCAGCAGCCGGGGGGGCTCCTACAATGAGCAGTTCTTC. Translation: CASSRGGSYNEQFF.

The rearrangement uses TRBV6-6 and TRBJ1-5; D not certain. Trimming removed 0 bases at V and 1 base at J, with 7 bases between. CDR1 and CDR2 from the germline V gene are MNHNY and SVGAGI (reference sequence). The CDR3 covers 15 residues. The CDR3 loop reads CASSYSGSSNQPQHF. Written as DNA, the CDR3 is TGTGCCAGCAGTTACTCTGGGTCCAGCAATCAGCCCCAGCATTTT.

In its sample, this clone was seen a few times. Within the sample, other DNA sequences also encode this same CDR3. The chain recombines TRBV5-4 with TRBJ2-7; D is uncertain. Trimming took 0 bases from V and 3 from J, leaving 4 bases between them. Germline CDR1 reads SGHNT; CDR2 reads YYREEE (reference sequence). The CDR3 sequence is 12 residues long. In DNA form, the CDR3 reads TGTGCCAGCAGCTTGGATATCTACGAGCAGTACTTC. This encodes CASSLDIYEQYF.

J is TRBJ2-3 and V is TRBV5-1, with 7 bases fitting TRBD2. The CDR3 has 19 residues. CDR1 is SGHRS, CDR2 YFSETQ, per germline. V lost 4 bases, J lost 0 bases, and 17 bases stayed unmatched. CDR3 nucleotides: TGCGCCAGCAGCAGGGACCCTCCGGGGGGTAGAACTAGCACAGATACGCAGTATTTT. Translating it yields CASSRDPPGGRTSTDTQYF.

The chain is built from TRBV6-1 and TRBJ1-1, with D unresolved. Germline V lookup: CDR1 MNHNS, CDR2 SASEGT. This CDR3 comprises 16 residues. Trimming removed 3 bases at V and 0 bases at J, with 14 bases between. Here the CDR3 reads CASSDQAGSLNTEAFF. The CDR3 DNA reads TGTGCCAGCAGTGATCAGGCCGGAAGTTTGAACACTGAAGCTTTCTTT.

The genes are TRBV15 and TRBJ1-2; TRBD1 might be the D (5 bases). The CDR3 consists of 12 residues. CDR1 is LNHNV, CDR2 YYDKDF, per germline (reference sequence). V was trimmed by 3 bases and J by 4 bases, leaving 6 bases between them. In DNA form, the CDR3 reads TGTGCCACCAGCAGTGACAGCTATGGCTACACCTTC. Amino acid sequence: CATSSDSYGYTF.

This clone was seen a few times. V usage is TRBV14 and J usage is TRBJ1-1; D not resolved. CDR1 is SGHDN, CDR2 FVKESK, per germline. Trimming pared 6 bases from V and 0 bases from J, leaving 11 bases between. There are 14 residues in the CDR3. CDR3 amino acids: CASSSWGLNTEAFF. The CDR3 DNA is TGTGCCAGCAGTTCCTGGGGTTTGAACACTGAAGCTTTCTTT.

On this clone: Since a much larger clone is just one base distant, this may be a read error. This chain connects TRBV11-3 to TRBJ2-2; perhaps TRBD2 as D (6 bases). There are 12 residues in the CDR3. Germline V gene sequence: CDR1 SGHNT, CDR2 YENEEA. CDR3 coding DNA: TGTGCCAGCAGCTTAGGGGCCGGGGGGCTGTTTTTT. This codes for CASSLGAGGLFF.

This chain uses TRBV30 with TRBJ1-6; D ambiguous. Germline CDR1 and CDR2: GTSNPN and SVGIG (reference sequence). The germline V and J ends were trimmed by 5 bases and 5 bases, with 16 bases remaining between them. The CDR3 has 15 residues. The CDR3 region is CAWDGPRMNNSPLHF. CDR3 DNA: TGTGCCTGGGACGGGCCCCGGATGAATAATTCACCCCTCCACTTT.